The clone carrying this T cell receptor (beta chain) occurred many times. This sample stems from a study of neurological immune-mediated disorders. Each CDR3 protein gets one entry after TCRdb re-called the 5' RACE reads with MiXCR. In the table there are 30,000 or so distinct CDR3 sequences, 13% of which are singletons. The CDR3 runs 14 residues. Trimming stripped 6 bases from V and 1 base from J, with 12 bases between. Germline V gives CDR1 MDHEN, CDR2 SYDVKM. Described time point: technical triplicate 2. V usage is TRBV28 and J usage is TRBJ2-5, with D unresolved. The sequence came from a female donor with HTLV-1-associated myelopathy (HAM/TSP). Sequenced input: CD4+ T cells from blood. The CDR3 protein is CASRTQESQETQYF. The CDR3 region has the DNA TGTGCCAGCAGGACCCAGGAAAGCCAAGAGACCCAGTACTTC.